This T cell receptor (beta chain) stems from a study of cytomegalovirus exposure and HLA in healthy donors (dated by TCRdb to the late 2010s). About the full investigation: An earlier analysis of 587 of the donors reported approximately 280 Gb of sequence data and 90 million to 120 million unique TCR beta sequences obtained from some 200 million T cells. Approximately 310 gigabases of sequencing data and tens of millions of unique TCR sequences were included in an early release covering about 700 HLA-typed donors. The genetic ancestry cluster associated with self-reported Caucasian donors included roughly four fifths of the approximately 410 genotyped donors. The study aimed to test whether signatures of past pathogen exposure could be identified by cataloging public T cell receptors. Using immunosequencing, the study profiled T cell repertoires from fewer than 700 subjects and related those repertoires to cytomegalovirus serostatus. A separate validation cohort of more than 100 different subjects was used in addition to the roughly 670-subject first cohort. High-throughput TCR immunosequencing, statistical association of individual TCRs with disease status, and machine learning were combined to predict cytomegalovirus infection status. A later analysis re-examined previously published TCR beta repertoires from roughly 720 donors and added high-resolution HLA genotyping to investigate patterns of TCR occurrence. In the later analysis, no new phenotypic data were used to find candidate immune exposures; instead, reliance was placed on TCR beta sequences and their occurrence across donors. To decide whether each TCR beta V gene segment behaved as functional or pseudogenic, an earlier analysis of over 500 of the donors relied on high-throughput TCR beta sequencing. Donor age, sex, ethnicity and CMV serostatus were collected together with the repertoire data. In a later genetic analysis, genome-wide SNP genotypes for about three fifths of the roughly 670 donors were used, and that subset was treated as a discovery cohort. Every discovery cohort repertoire had been produced on one sequencing platform. HLA typing included class I and class II loci at four-digit resolution. Typing coverage differed by locus: A, B, C, DRB1 and DQB1 were typed in roughly 620-640 donors, DQA1 in about 510, DPA1 in around 600, and DPB1 in approximately 450. A few DR-DQ haplotypes were treated as single units for association and clustering because of strong linkage in the cohort. Across 300 to 500 genotyped donors of the cohort, an average of about 220,000 unique TCR beta nucleotide sequences per donor were sequenced, and roughly 18% of those sequences were non-productive. General conclusions and limits of the study: In the study, 150 to 200 TCR beta chains were listed as associated with cytomegalovirus. Correlated functional status among segregating V segments might reflect linkage disequilibrium, but an unknown experimental factor could not be ruled out. In a later analysis, HLA-associated TCR beta chains were found to be more clonally expanded and to have lower generation probabilities than equally common non-associated chains. Because counts were too low, about 15 rarely observed V segments, including chromosome 9 orphons, were left out of the earlier analysis of several hundred of the donors. A later analysis associated around 16,000 TCR beta sequences with specific HLA alleles at a false discovery rate of 0.05. Most TCR sequences were seen in very few donors, while some public TCRs were found in many individuals. A further reported finding was that TCR beta sequences accurately predicted the HLA-A and HLA-B alleles for most subjects in the first cohort. In a later genetic analysis, fewer N-insertions in productive TCRs were reported among donors in an Asian-associated ancestry cluster than the roughly 700-donor mean. The authors suggested that the approach could potentially be extended to other disease states and immunological phenotypes. Only TCR beta chains were sequenced in this cohort, and the absence of alpha or paired-chain data limited detectable features. Roughly uniform sequencing depth across donors was assumed in presence/absence analyses, although this assumption may not hold. Immune exposure information for the cohort was limited to CMV serostatus. Three of the identified cytomegalovirus-associated TCR beta chains were confirmed in vitro to be specific for cytomegalovirus antigens. Because some donors lacked HLA typing at each locus, the association tests relied only on the typed subset. An association between a missense DCLRE1C variant and V-gene and J-gene trimming of TCR beta chains was found in a later genetic analysis and replicated in an independent cohort. Most CMV-associated TCR beta chains appeared to be HLA-restricted in a later analysis, and the HLA associations seemed to be driven largely by CMV exposure. In an earlier analysis of approximately 590 of the donors, most TCR beta V segments appeared in productive rearrangements about 87% or about 30% of the time, broadly matching IMGT annotations. Strong co-occurrence of HLA alleles, especially DR and DQ, made assigning TCR associations to individual alleles difficult. The sequencing pipeline was judged likely to have produced a cluster of highly shared sequence variants as a technical artifact. The 87-base-pair reads could not distinguish some IMGT-functional V segments, including TRBV6-2 and TRBV6-3, so those segments were excluded. According to a later analysis, TCR association rates differed among HLA loci, with DRB1 alleles showing the most associated TCRs and HLA-C alleles showing the fewest. According to a later analysis, parvovirus B19, influenza, CMV and Epstein-Barr virus appeared linked to several top co-occurrence clusters. The classifier was reported to diagnose cytomegalovirus status with high specificity and sensitivity in both the original cohort and the validation cohort.

This clone was seen a handful of times. Its antigen is still unknown. No base quality values were provided; no much bigger clone lies one nucleotide off. In total, more than 500 healthy bone marrow donors made up the cohort. All cohort members were sampled while nominally healthy, although unrecorded immune exposures were likely present. The donor tested CMV seropositive, placing the donor among the approximately 290 seropositive members of the cohort. Every donor gave a peripheral blood sample, and the peripheral blood mononuclear cells from that sample were used for TCR beta sequencing. Genomic DNA extraction from the blood cell samples was performed with the Qiagen DNeasy Blood Extraction Kit. From the cysteine through the phenylalanine, the CDR3 covers 14 amino acids. CDR3 DNA only is kept here, 42 bases in frame from base 1. CDR1 SGDLS and CDR2 YYNGEE were looked up in the germline V gene. V drops 3 bases and J drops 3 bases, leaving 9 bases in between.

Library creation used the immunoSEQ multiplex PCR assay. For the multiplex PCR, a mixture combining 60 forward primers for TCR Vbeta segments and 13 reverse primers for TCR Jbeta segments was used. The CDR3 region of rearranged TCR beta genes was amplified from genomic DNA with a multiplex PCR assay. The amplified TCR beta libraries were sequenced on the Illumina HiSeq System as 87-base-pair reads. In the authors' own workflow: In a later analysis, some 80 million unique TCR beta chains were counted across the roughly 670 repertoires, and about 9.9 million of these chains were shared by at least two donors. Raw reads were error-corrected and collapsed into unique sequences with a nearest-neighbor algorithm that merged closely related sequences to remove PCR and sequencing errors. CDR3 sequences were aligned to IMGT reference sequences to assign V, D and J gene segments. For a sequence to be retained, at least a six-nucleotide match to both a V gene segment and a J gene segment was required. Rearrangements were called productive when the CDR3 lacked stop codons and stayed in frame with V and J; all others were non-productive. CDR3 was defined according to IMGT convention as the region running from the second conserved V-encoded cysteine to the conserved J-encoded phenylalanine. In an earlier analysis of 587 of the donors, sequences lacking an unambiguous match to a single V gene segment were excluded. In an earlier analysis of approximately 550 of the donors, V segments were called functional above 56.7% productive rearrangements and were called segregating when the between-donor standard deviation exceeded 5%. A statistical classification framework was built for diagnosing cytomegalovirus status from the catalog of TCR beta chain sequences. A later analysis assigned V and J genes by comparing TCR nucleotide sequences with IMGT/GENE-DB human TR gene sequences. In a later analysis, CDR3 sequences and most-parsimonious VDJ recombination scenarios were assigned using the TCRdist pipeline. A later analysis defined each TCR beta chain by its CDR3 amino acid sequence plus V-gene family, and excluded reads lacking a unique V-gene family. A later analysis removed several hundred highly shared, low-generation-probability nucleotide sequences to deal with suspected cross-contamination and a sequencing artifact. In a later analysis, a clonal expansion index was calculated for each public chain from normalized within-repertoire ranks of inferred template counts. In a later analysis, generation probabilities were computed with a VDJ recombination model fitted to out-of-frame rearrangements, and the resulting probabilities were checked against IGoR. A later analysis scored TCR-TCR, TCR-HLA and TCR-CMV co-occurrence with hypergeometric tests, applying a repertoire-size bias correction to TCR pairs. To estimate false discovery rates, a later analysis permuted the HLA or CMV assignments 20 times. In a later analysis, co-occurring TCRs were grouped using DBSCAN, with TCRdist sequence similarity added in when clustering inside HLA-allele-positive subsets. Repertoires with fewer than 30,000 or more than 120,000 public chains were left out of co-occurrence clustering, as were about five repertoires with anomalous nucleotide sharing. This immuneACCESS table, as held by TCRdb, lists in-frame sequences with V and J called but not all clones. Of the missing ones, under half trace to an unresolved V gene in checked studies; the others have no known cause. V, J and clone size were drawn from that table, and D and trimming were deduced from the DNA. The sample profile shows 95,000 to 120,000 clones; roughly 80% of them were found once. The biggest ten clones account for less than 5.5% of the sample.

This clonotype was sampled from a woman aged 30 to 39 in good health and CMV-seropositive. The sequencing sample was made of PBMCs. The rearrangement joined TRBV9 to TRBJ2-2; the D gene is not confidently resolved. The DNA is as follows: TGTGCCAGCAGCGCCCTAGGTCACACCGGGGAGCTGTTTTTT. Protein translation: CASSALGHTGELFF.